Shown below are 4 T cell receptor beta chains from a single sample sequenced in a study of blood T cell repertoires in COVID-19. Assay: immunoSEQ multiplex PCR; the TCRdb copy retains only in-frame clones and omits some. The sample yields 190,000 or so clones, over 75% seen once. The sample consisted of PBMCs or T cells enriched from blood (not recorded which). The receptors were gathered from a middle-aged man who had recovered from COVID-19.

The chain is built from TRBV12-5 and TRBJ1-3; D is uncertain. This CDR3 region has 16 residues. Per the germline V gene, CDR1 is LGHNT and CDR2 is FRNRAP. V was pared by 5 bases and J by 2 bases, with 16 bases between. The CDR3 DNA reads as TGTGCTAGTGGTCTCCCCCTCAGTGTCACTGGAAACACCATATATTTT. It is translated as CASGLPLSVTGNTIYF.

The chain recombines TRBV4-1 with TRBJ1-1, with a weak D call TRBD1 (6 bases). The CDR3 loop spans 14 amino acids. The germline V and J ends were trimmed by 4 bases and 3 bases, with 12 bases remaining between them. Germline CDR1 reads MGHRA; CDR2 reads YSYEKL. For the CDR3, the DNA is TGCGCCAGCAGCCTACAGGGTATCGACACTGAAGCTTTCTTT. This sequence encodes CASSLQGIDTEAFF.

The rearrangement links TRBV2 to TRBJ1-1; TRBD1 might be the D (6 bases). There are 14 residues in the CDR3. Deletions cut 0 bases from V and 12 bases from J, with 17 bases between. Germline CDR1 is SNHLY and CDR2 is FYNNEI. The chain's CDR3 is CASSEAQGPRGTFF. The CDR3 DNA reads as TGTGCCAGCAGTGAAGCGCAAGGACCCAGGGGAACTTTCTTT.

This clone was found once. The genes are TRBV28 and TRBJ1-1, with 7 bases that match TRBD1. Trimming took 3 bases from V and 5 from J; bases not matched to a gene: 18. CDR3 length equals 18 residues. Germline CDR1 is MDHEN and CDR2 is SYDVKM. CDR3 sequence: CASSFRLPRQGETTEAFF. The CDR3 DNA sequence: TGTGCCAGCAGTTTCCGCCTCCCCCGACAGGGAGAAACGACTGAAGCTTTCTTT.